This T cell receptor (beta chain) is from a study of control samples from healthy donors and cancer patients. V was shortened by 5 bases and J by 0 bases, with 13 bases between the two germline ends. The CDR3 spans 16 residues. Germline V lookup: CDR1 LNHDA, CDR2 SQIVND (reference sequence). Repertoires were generated with immunoSEQ multiplex PCR, while TCRdb's copy carries only in-frame clones and drops some. In the table there are around 200,000 clones, around 94% of which are singletons. This chain links TRBV19 with TRBJ1-4; D gene ambiguous. The receptor's source is a man in his fifties or sixties in good health. The material sequenced was blood. The CDR3 loop reads CASSSRRPPTNEKLFF. CDR3 coding DNA: TGTGCCAGTAGTTCCCGACGGCCCCCAACTAATGAAAAACTGTTTTTT. Full variable domain (rest looked up from reference TRBV19 and TRBJ1-4): DGGITQSPKYLFRKEGQNVTLSCEQNLNHDAMYWYRQDPGQGLRLIYYSQIVNDFQKGDIAEGYSVSREKKESFPLTVTSAQKNPTAFYLCASSSRRPPTNEKLFFGSGTQLSVL.